The entry below describes one TCR beta chain. Its matching antigen is unknown. This record comes from a study of tumor-infiltrating lymphocytes in localized non-small cell lung cancer. Study summary: The cohort mixed smokers and never-smokers, several histologies, and some post-neoadjuvant-chemotherapy samples. Study-wide points: Each assay used a separate piece of the same tissue. No link was found between tumor T-cell fraction and recurrence-free survival. Only some patients had TCR sequencing, depending on available tissue.

The CDR3 is 13 amino acids. In germline, CDR1 is MGHDK, CDR2 SYGVNS. J lost 11 bases, V lost 4 bases, and 9 bases had no gene match. Here immunoSEQ multiplex PCR was the method, and the copy in TCRdb shows in-frame clones only, minus some. The table records 12,000 or so clones, 70% to 80% of them present only once. The J gene is TRBJ1-2, the V gene TRBV25-1; 8 bases agree with TRBD1. The receptor's source is a human donor with non-small cell lung cancer. Sequencing was done on a sample of lung tumor tissue. The chain's CDR3 is CASSVGTGGTYTF. DNA for the CDR3: TGTGCCAGCAGTGTCGGGACAGGTGGGACGTACACCTTC.